Below, 20 T cell receptor beta chains from the same sample are listed, as sequenced in a study of cytomegalovirus exposure and HLA in healthy donors. This PCR relied on a set of 60 Vbeta primers and 13 Jbeta primers. The method was immunoSEQ multiplex PCR; TCRdb's version includes in-frame clones alone and lacks a portion of them. The sample consists of tens of thousands of clones, around 74% of them appearing once. The specimen sequenced was PBMCs. These receptors came from a woman in her thirties in good health and CMV-seropositive.

The gene calls are TRBV15 and TRBJ2-1; TRBD2 matches 8 bases. The CDR3 has 15 residues. V trimming: 4 bases; J trimming: 3 bases; junction bases outside the gene matches: 5. CDR1 is LNHNV and CDR2 is YYDKDF in the germline V gene (reference sequence). The CDR3 here is CATSISGSYYNEQFF. CDR3 in DNA: TGTGCCACCAGCATAAGCGGGAGCTACTACAATGAGCAGTTCTTC.

The chain joins TRBV5-6 to TRBJ2-7, with D maybe TRBD1 (5 bases). Trimming left V 0 bases short and J 2 bases short, with 9 bases between. In germline, CDR1 is SGHDT, CDR2 YYEEEE. This CDR3 is built from 14 residues. CDR3 sequence (DNA): TGTGCCAGCAGCTTGGGACAGATCACCTACGAGCAGTACTTC. This gives the protein CASSLGQITYEQYF.

A remark on this clone: The germline gene is not matched at one end of the junction; a read error may be the cause. The chain links TRBV7-2 to TRBJ2-2, with D unclear. The CDR3 loop spans 14 amino acids. Germline lookup yields CDR1 SGHTA and CDR2 FQGNSA. CDR3: CASSFWQNNGELFF. The DNA of the CDR3 is TGTGCCAGCAGCTTTTGGCAGAACAACGGGGAGCTGTTTTTT.

The chain links TRBV30 to TRBJ2-7; 7 bases map to TRBD2. J gave up 7 bases and V 4 bases, and 16 bases lay outside the gene matches. The CDR3 covers 15 residues. The germline V gene encodes CDR1 GTSNPN and CDR2 SVGIG (reference sequence). The CDR3 sequence: CAWNSLAATPREQYF. The CDR3 DNA is TGTGCCTGGAATTCCCTAGCGGCAACCCCGAGGGAGCAGTACTTC.

V gene TRBV21-1 combines with J gene TRBJ2-7; TRBD2 reflects the table's D call only, with no check against the DNA. TRBV21-1 is an annotated pseudogene. This CDR3 contains 14 residues. For the CDR3, the DNA is TGTGCCAGTGTAGCGGGAAGGGGTTTCTACGAGCAGTACTTC. Protein sequence: CASVAGRGFYEQYF.

This clone was picked up one time. This rearrangement joins TRBV29-1 to TRBJ2-5, with TRBD2 identical over 11 bases. CDR1 and CDR2 (germline): SQVTM, ANQGSEA. CDR3 length equals 12 residues. Trimming took 4 bases from V and 5 from J; bases not matched to a gene: 0. The CDR3 spells CSVVAGGETQYF. CDR3 coding DNA: TGCAGCGTTGTAGCGGGAGGGGAGACCCAGTACTTC.

The J gene is TRBJ1-4, the V gene TRBV29-1; 9 bases map to TRBD1. The CDR3 runs to 12 residues. CDR1 and CDR2 from the germline V gene are SQVTM and ANQGSEA. The junction had 1 base not matched to a gene; V was cut back by 5 bases and J by 6 bases. The CDR3 loop is CSVWTGDEKLFF. The CDR3 DNA sequence: TGCAGCGTTTGGACAGGGGATGAAAAACTGTTTTTT.

The chain employs TRBV7-9 and TRBJ1-4; perhaps TRBD1 as D (5 bases). Trimming removed 5 bases at V and 10 bases at J, with 11 bases between. The germline V gene encodes CDR1 SEHNR and CDR2 FQNEAQ (reference sequence). The CDR3 has 12 amino acids. The CDR3 sequence: CASSPGDGKLFF. DNA of the CDR3: TGTGCCAGCAGCCCGGGGGATGGAAAACTGTTTTTT. The full variable domain, rest sourced from reference TRBV7-9 and TRBJ1-4, is DTGVSQNPRHKITKRGQNVTFRCDPISEHNRLYWYRQTLGQGPEFLTYFQNEAQLEKSRLLSDRFSAERPKGSFSTLEIQRTEQGDSAMYLCASSPGDGKLFFGSGTQLSVL.

DNA for the CDR3: TGTGCCAGCTCACCCGGGGTAGTCGACACTGAAGCTTTCTTT. Amino acids: CASSPGVVDTEAFF. V and J are TRBV18 and TRBJ1-1, with D uncertain. Germline V lookup: CDR1 KGHSH, CDR2 LQKENI. V was cut by 3 bases and J by 3 bases, with 11 bases left in between. The CDR3 totals 14 residues.

This chain joins TRBV4-1 and TRBJ1-5; D not resolved. This CDR3 comprises 15 residues. V was cut by 1 base and J by 6 bases, with 13 bases left in between. CDR1 MGHRA and CDR2 YSYEKL come from the germline V gene. Here the CDR3 reads CASSQVGGPGQPQHF. In DNA form, the CDR3 reads TGCGCCAGCAGCCAAGTTGGAGGGCCCGGTCAGCCCCAGCATTTT.

The chain joins TRBV30 to TRBJ2-7, with TRBD1 identical over 8 bases. In germline, CDR1 is GTSNPN, CDR2 SVGIG (reference sequence). With 3 bases clipped from V and 5 bases from J, the junction kept 9 bases outside the gene matches. This CDR3 has 14 amino acids. CDR3 nucleotide sequence: TGTGCCTGGAGGACCCGGACAGGGCGGAACGAGCAGTACTTC. The encoded protein is CAWRTRTGRNEQYF.

The CDR3 DNA is TGCGCCAGCAGCCAAAACAGGGGGTCGGTTGAAGCTTTCTTT. It is translated as CASSQNRGSVEAFF. V is TRBV4-3 and J is TRBJ1-1; 8 bases map to TRBD1. Germline CDR1 reads LGHNA; CDR2 reads YSLEER. V shed 2 bases and J 7 bases; nucleotides not matched to a gene: 6. The CDR3 runs 14 residues.

The CDR3 DNA follows: TGCGCCAGCAGCCAATCAACTGAAGCTTTCTTT. It codes for CASSQSTEAFF. The V and J genes are TRBV4-1 and TRBJ1-1, with unresolved D. There are 11 residues in the CDR3. V gave up 2 bases and J gave up 5 bases, with 3 bases separating them. Germline V gene lookup returns CDR1 MGHRA and CDR2 YSYEKL.

The J gene is TRBJ1-3, the V gene TRBV30; D is perhaps TRBD1 (5 bases). The length of the CDR3 is 15 residues. Trimming pared 2 bases from V and 1 base from J, leaving 12 bases between. Germline CDR1 and CDR2: GTSNPN and SVGIG (reference sequence). The CDR3: CAWSKGLFSGNTIYF. The CDR3 DNA sequence: TGTGCCTGGAGTAAGGGGCTGTTTTCTGGAAACACCATATATTTT.

This clone has more than one count but fewer than ten. The J gene is TRBJ2-3, the V gene TRBV10-3; TRBD2 might be the D (5 bases). The CDR3 length is 15 residues. Trimming removed 4 bases at V and 0 bases at J, with 11 bases between. Germline V CDR1 and CDR2: ENHRY, SYGVKD. The CDR3 is CAISVGGPSTDTQYF. In nucleotides, the CDR3 is TGTGCCATCAGTGTAGGCGGGCCTAGCACAGATACGCAGTATTTT.

The chain employs TRBV28 and TRBJ1-2, with TRBD1 as a possible D gene (6 bases). Looked up from germline, CDR1 is MDHEN and CDR2 is SYDVKM. Trimming removed 10 bases from V and 4 bases from J, with 10 bases in between. The CDR3 extends over 11 amino acids. CDR3 DNA: TGTGCCACCCGGACAGTCTATGGCTACACCTTC. It yields the protein CATRTVYGYTF.

The V call is TRBV4-1, the J call TRBJ1-2; D not certain. This CDR3 comprises 13 residues. CDR1 and CDR2 from the germline V gene are MGHRA and YSYEKL. Trimming left V 5 bases short and J 1 base short, with 8 bases between. CDR3 nucleotides: TGCGCCAGCAGCGCGCGGAATAACTATGGCTACACCTTC. Its translation: CASSARNNYGYTF.

The chain couples TRBV5-4 to TRBJ2-5; a weak D match, TRBD1 (5 bases). Germline CDR1 reads SGHNT; CDR2 reads YYREEE (reference sequence). CDR3 length: 14 amino acids. V shed 5 bases and J shed 5 bases, with 16 bases lying between them. The CDR3 protein is CASRNPPGSETQYF. CDR3 coding DNA: TGTGCCAGCAGAAATCCCCCAGGGTCTGAGACCCAGTACTTC.

This clone has only one observation. The V call is TRBV30, the J call TRBJ2-5, with D possibly matching TRBD1 (5 bases). CDR1 GTSNPN and CDR2 SVGIG come from the germline V gene (reference sequence). The CDR3 length is 16 residues. V dropped 0 bases and J dropped 2 bases, with 16 bases sitting between them. DNA of the CDR3: TGTGCCTGGAGTGTAAAGCCAGGGCAATCACAAGAGACCCAGTACTTC. Translated: CAWSVKPGQSQETQYF.

This clone has only a few counts. The rearrangement uses TRBV10-3 and TRBJ1-4; 7 bases match TRBD1. CDR1 and CDR2 from the germline V gene are ENHRY and SYGVKD. V lost 0 bases to trimming and J lost 8 bases; unmatched junction nucleotides: 3. CDR3 length: 14 residues. CDR3 residues: CAISESGTAEKLFF. The CDR3 DNA is TGTGCCATCAGTGAGTCGGGGACAGCCGAAAAACTGTTTTTT.